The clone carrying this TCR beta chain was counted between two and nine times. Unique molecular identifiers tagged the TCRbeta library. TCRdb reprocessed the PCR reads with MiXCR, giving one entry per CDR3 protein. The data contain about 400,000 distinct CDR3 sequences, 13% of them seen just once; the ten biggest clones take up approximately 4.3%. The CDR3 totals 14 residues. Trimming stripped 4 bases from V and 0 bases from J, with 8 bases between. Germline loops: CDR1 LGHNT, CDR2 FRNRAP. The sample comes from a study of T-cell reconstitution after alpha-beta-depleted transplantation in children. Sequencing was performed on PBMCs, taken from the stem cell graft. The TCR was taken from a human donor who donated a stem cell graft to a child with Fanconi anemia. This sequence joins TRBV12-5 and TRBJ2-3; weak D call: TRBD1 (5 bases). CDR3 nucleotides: TGTGCTAGTGGTTCCGGACACAGCACAGATACGCAGTATTTT. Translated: CASGSGHSTDTQYF.